The clone carrying this T cell receptor beta chain was seen a few times. This sample was taken from a study of cytomegalovirus exposure and HLA in healthy donors. Study context: One earlier analysis, a look at approximately 190 million T cells, found some 120 million unique TCR beta sequences. An early data release held some 85 million unique TCRs from HLA-typed donors.

Primers for the PCR totalled 60 Vbeta and 13 Jbeta. Profiled with immunoSEQ multiplex PCR; TCRdb holds only in-frame clones, not every one. The table lists 160,000 or so clones, roughly four fifths of them singletons, with around 13% in the top ten. Germline V gene data show CDR1 as MNHNS and CDR2 as SASEGT. This CDR3 has 15 amino acids. The J segment lost 3 bases and the V segment lost 4 bases, leaving 7 bases of the junction unmatched. Specimen: PBMCs. J is TRBJ1-1 and V is TRBV6-1; 8 bases are shared with TRBD1. The receptor's source is a woman in her fifties or sixties in good health and CMV-seronegative. CDR3: CASSGVTGGYTEAFF. CDR3 nucleotides: TGTGCCAGCAGTGGAGTTACAGGGGGTTACACTGAAGCTTTCTTT.